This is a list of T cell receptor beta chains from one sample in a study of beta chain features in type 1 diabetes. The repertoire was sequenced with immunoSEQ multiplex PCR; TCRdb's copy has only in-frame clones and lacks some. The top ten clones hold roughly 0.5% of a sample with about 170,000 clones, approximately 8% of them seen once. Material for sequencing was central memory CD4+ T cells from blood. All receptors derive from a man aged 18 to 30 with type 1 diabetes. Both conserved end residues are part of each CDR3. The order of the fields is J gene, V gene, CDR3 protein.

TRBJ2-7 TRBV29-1 CSVDQGPSYEQYF
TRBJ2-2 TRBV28 CASSSTNTGELFF
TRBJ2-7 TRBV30 CAWSALGGGSYEQYF
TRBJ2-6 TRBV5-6 CASSLRRGSGANVLTF
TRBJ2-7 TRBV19 CASSIAGQQSSYEQYF
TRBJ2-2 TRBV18 CASLEAGTGGTGELFF
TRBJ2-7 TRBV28 CASSLYSTAYEQYF
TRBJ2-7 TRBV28 CASSFLGADYEQYF
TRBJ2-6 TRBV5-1 CASRTYTSGANVLTF
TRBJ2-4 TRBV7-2 CASSFKGQGALWYF
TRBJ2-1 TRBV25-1 CASSDYGLPNNEQFF
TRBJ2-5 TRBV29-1 CSVDRRDSIQETQYF
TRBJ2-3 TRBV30 CAWSEGVGFGTDTQYF
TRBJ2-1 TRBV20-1 CSASREDEQFF
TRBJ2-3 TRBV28 CASSPGGAATDTQYF
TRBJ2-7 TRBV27 CASSRGYNYEQYF
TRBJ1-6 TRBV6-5 CAISRGWNSPLHF
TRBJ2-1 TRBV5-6 CASTFGTYLYNEQFF
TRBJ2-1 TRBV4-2 CASSPERVSSYNEQFF
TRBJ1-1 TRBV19 CASSITGGGTEAFF
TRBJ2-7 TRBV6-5 CASSRDGQSYEQYF
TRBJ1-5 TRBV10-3 CAISGTGGNQPQHF
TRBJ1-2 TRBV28 CASAEGVGYGYTF
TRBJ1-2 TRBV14 CASSHGRAYGYTF
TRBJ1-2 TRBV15 CATREMTGARDYGYTF